This T cell receptor (beta chain) was sequenced during a study of blood T cell repertoires in COVID-19. CDR1 PRHDT and CDR2 FYEKMQ come from the germline V gene (reference sequence). The CDR3 sequence is 15 residues long. V gave up 3 bases and J gave up 9 bases; unmatched junction bases: 8. Libraries were prepared by immunoSEQ multiplex PCR; TCRdb keeps only in-frame clonotypes and omits some of them. The data show 70,000 to 90,000 clones, with 75% to 95% seen just once and around 7% held by the top ten. This clone was seen more than once but under ten times. This clonotype was obtained from a human donor in a cohort sampled during active COVID-19. The sample taken for sequencing was peripheral blood. The chain uses TRBV13 and TRBJ2-1; 10 bases fit TRBD1. In nucleotides, the CDR3 is TGTGCCAGCAGCTTGGGGGACAGGGGAATCCCTGAGCAGTTCTTC. This codes for CASSLGDRGIPEQFF.